Listed below are T cell receptor beta chains from one sample, sequenced in a study of CD8 T cells in ankylosing spondylitis. TCRdb called the 5' RACE reads again in MiXCR, with one record for every CDR3 protein. The data show around 770,000 distinct CDR3 sequences, approximately 12% seen once. The specimen was blood, either unsorted or a sorted T cell fraction (not recorded which). These receptors all come from a male donor with ankylosing spondylitis. CDR3s include the opening cysteine and the closing phenylalanine or tryptophan. Each record gives: D gene, V gene, J gene, clone size, CDR3 DNA, CDR3 protein. A D gene is named only where the DNA matches it firmly. Some rows mark clone size as missing; the rest say once, few, many or name a class of expanded clone.

-	TRBV5-1	TRBJ2-5	-	TGCGCCAGCAGCTCAGCGGTGTCCACATGGGAGACCCAGTACTTC	CASSSAVSTWETQYF
-	TRBV20-1	TRBJ1-3	-	TGCAGAGCTAGGGATAGGACAGCAACCAGGGACACCATATATTTT	CRARDRTATRDTIYF
-	TRBV20-1	TRBJ1-6	-	TGCAGTGCTAGAGTTGCAGGAGGGTCCTATAATTCACCCCTCCACTTT	CSARVAGGSYNSPLHF
TRBD2	TRBV7-1	TRBJ2-1	-	TGTGCCAGCAGCTTAGTTAGTAGCGGGATTGGTGAGCAGTTCTTC	CASSLVSSGIGEQFF
-	TRBV5-4	TRBJ1-1	-	TGTGCCAGCAGCTTCGGCCCTAGGGGAGCAAGAAACACTGAAGCTTTCTTT	CASSFGPRGARNTEAFF
TRBD1	TRBV5-1	TRBJ2-2	-	TGCGCCAGCAGGCCCGGGACAGTAACCGGGGAGCTGTTTTTT	CASRPGTVTGELFF
-	TRBV29-1	TRBJ2-1	many	TGCAGCGTTACGCTAACTCTGCTTGCCTACAATGAGCAGTTCTTC	CSVTLTLLAYNEQFF
TRBD1	TRBV4-1	TRBJ2-1	many	TGCGCCAGCAGCCAAAGTCCCCAGGGGGTTTACAATGAGCAGTTCTTC	CASSQSPQGVYNEQFF
TRBD1	TRBV13	TRBJ2-1	few	TGTGCCAGCAGCTTTTCCGGGACAGGGATCTACAATGAGCAGTTCTTC	CASSFSGTGIYNEQFF
-	TRBV7-2	TRBJ1-5	-	TGTGCCAGCAGCACCAAACGGGGGCCTCAGCCCCAGCATTTT	CASSTKRGPQPQHF
TRBD1	TRBV5-1	TRBJ2-4	few	TGCGCCAGCAGCTTGGGGACAGGGGGCTTTGGCATTCAGTACTTC	CASSLGTGGFGIQYF
TRBD1	TRBV2	TRBJ1-5	many	TGTGCCAGCAGTTATGACAGGGGAAGCAATCAGCCCCAGCATTTT	CASSYDRGSNQPQHF
TRBD1	TRBV6-1	TRBJ1-1	few	TGTGCCAGCAGCCGAGTCTCAGGGGGCACTGAAGCTTTCTTT	CASSRVSGGTEAFF
-	TRBV29-1	TRBJ1-1	-	TGCAGCGTTGAACGTTCGGGGGGTAGCACTGAAGCTTTCTTT	CSVERSGGSTEAFF
TRBD1	TRBV24-1	TRBJ2-2	-	TGTGCCACCAGTGAACCGACAGGGGACACCGGGGAGCTGTTTTTT	CATSEPTGDTGELFF
-	TRBV6-2/TRBV6-3	TRBJ2-7	few	TGTGCCAGCAGTTACCTCGTCGCTTACGAGCAGTACTTC	CASSYLVAYEQYF
TRBD2	TRBV20-1	TRBJ2-3	few	TGCAGTGCCCCACCAGGAGCGGGGAACACAGATACGCAGTATTTT	CSAPPGAGNTDTQYF
TRBD1	TRBV4-3	TRBJ2-7	few	TGCGCCAGCAGCCAAGATCCGGGACAGGGGTTCTACGAGCAGTACTTC	CASSQDPGQGFYEQYF
-	TRBV6-6	TRBJ1-1	few	TGTGCCAGCGGGGAGGGGCTGGACACTGAAGCTTTCTTT	CASGEGLDTEAFF
-	TRBV9	TRBJ2-3	-	TGTGCCAGCAGCGTCGACTCTCCCGCCTCCACAGATACGCAGTATTTT	CASSVDSPASTDTQYF
TRBD1	TRBV29-1	TRBJ2-1	many	TGCAGCGGAAACCGGGACAGGGGCTACAATGAGCAGTTCTTC	CSGNRDRGYNEQFF
-	TRBV29-1	TRBJ1-1	-	TGCAGCGTCGGGGCCCTCCTGACCGACACTGAAGCTTTCTTT	CSVGALLTDTEAFF
-	TRBV12-3/TRBV12-4	TRBJ2-7	-	TGTGCCAGCAGTTTAAGAAGTTTCCGCTACGAGCAGTACTTC	CASSLRSFRYEQYF
-	TRBV2	TRBJ2-1	-	TGTGCCAGCACCTATAGCGAGGGTGAGCAGTTCTTC	CASTYSEGEQFF
-	TRBV5-1	TRBJ1-1	many	TGCGCCAGCAGCTTGACAGGGTGGTCTGAAGCTTTCTTT	CASSLTGWSEAFF
-	TRBV2	TRBJ1-1	-	TGTGCCAGCAGTGAAGGAGGGAACACTGAAGCTTTCTTT	CASSEGGNTEAFF
-	TRBV20-1	TRBJ2-1	few	TGCAGTCCGCTTGGGAATGAGCAGTTCTTC	CSPLGNEQFF
-	TRBV7-9	TRBJ1-1	many	TGTGCCAGCAGCTTAGCGCTCACGGTGACTGAAGCTTTCTTT	CASSLALTVTEAFF
-	TRBV3-1	TRBJ1-5	-	TGTGCCAGCAGCCAAGTGGCGGGAAGGCCCCAGCATTTT	CASSQVAGRPQHF
-	TRBV29-1	TRBJ2-3	few	TGCAGCGTTGAAGTCAAACACAGCACAGATACGCAGTATTTT	CSVEVKHSTDTQYF
TRBD2	TRBV7-2	TRBJ2-3	-	TGTGCCAGCAGCTCCGGCTGGGGGGGAAGCACAGATACGCAGTATTTT	CASSSGWGGSTDTQYF
TRBD1	TRBV7-2	TRBJ2-7	few	TGTGCCAGCAGCTTTGGGACAGGGGGGGACGAGCAGTACTTC	CASSFGTGGDEQYF
TRBD2	TRBV5-1	TRBJ2-5	few	TGCGCCAGCAGTTCTCCGTGGGAGGGCGTCGGGACCCAGTACTTC	CASSSPWEGVGTQYF
TRBD1	TRBV5-1	TRBJ1-2	many	TGCGCCAGCAGCGCGGACAGGGCGCAAGGCTACACCTTC	CASSADRAQGYTF
-	TRBV21-1	TRBJ2-3	-	TGTGCCAGCAGCAAAGCTCTTAGGACCACAGATACGCAGTATTTT	CASSKALRTTDTQYF
-	TRBV15	TRBJ2-7	-	TGTGCCACCAGCCGCGGGCTTTACTACGAGCAGTACTTC	CATSRGLYYEQYF
-	TRBV20-1	TRBJ1-6	few	TGCAGTGCCTCAGATAATTCACCCCTCCACTTT	CSASDNSPLHF
-	TRBV6-1	TRBJ2-5	few	TGTGCCAGCAACCTAGGGACCCCCCAAGAGACCCAGTACTTC	CASNLGTPQETQYF
-	TRBV5-1	TRBJ1-1	-	TGCGCCAGCAGCTTGGTGGCGGGGGCTGTCACTGAAGCTTTCTTT	CASSLVAGAVTEAFF